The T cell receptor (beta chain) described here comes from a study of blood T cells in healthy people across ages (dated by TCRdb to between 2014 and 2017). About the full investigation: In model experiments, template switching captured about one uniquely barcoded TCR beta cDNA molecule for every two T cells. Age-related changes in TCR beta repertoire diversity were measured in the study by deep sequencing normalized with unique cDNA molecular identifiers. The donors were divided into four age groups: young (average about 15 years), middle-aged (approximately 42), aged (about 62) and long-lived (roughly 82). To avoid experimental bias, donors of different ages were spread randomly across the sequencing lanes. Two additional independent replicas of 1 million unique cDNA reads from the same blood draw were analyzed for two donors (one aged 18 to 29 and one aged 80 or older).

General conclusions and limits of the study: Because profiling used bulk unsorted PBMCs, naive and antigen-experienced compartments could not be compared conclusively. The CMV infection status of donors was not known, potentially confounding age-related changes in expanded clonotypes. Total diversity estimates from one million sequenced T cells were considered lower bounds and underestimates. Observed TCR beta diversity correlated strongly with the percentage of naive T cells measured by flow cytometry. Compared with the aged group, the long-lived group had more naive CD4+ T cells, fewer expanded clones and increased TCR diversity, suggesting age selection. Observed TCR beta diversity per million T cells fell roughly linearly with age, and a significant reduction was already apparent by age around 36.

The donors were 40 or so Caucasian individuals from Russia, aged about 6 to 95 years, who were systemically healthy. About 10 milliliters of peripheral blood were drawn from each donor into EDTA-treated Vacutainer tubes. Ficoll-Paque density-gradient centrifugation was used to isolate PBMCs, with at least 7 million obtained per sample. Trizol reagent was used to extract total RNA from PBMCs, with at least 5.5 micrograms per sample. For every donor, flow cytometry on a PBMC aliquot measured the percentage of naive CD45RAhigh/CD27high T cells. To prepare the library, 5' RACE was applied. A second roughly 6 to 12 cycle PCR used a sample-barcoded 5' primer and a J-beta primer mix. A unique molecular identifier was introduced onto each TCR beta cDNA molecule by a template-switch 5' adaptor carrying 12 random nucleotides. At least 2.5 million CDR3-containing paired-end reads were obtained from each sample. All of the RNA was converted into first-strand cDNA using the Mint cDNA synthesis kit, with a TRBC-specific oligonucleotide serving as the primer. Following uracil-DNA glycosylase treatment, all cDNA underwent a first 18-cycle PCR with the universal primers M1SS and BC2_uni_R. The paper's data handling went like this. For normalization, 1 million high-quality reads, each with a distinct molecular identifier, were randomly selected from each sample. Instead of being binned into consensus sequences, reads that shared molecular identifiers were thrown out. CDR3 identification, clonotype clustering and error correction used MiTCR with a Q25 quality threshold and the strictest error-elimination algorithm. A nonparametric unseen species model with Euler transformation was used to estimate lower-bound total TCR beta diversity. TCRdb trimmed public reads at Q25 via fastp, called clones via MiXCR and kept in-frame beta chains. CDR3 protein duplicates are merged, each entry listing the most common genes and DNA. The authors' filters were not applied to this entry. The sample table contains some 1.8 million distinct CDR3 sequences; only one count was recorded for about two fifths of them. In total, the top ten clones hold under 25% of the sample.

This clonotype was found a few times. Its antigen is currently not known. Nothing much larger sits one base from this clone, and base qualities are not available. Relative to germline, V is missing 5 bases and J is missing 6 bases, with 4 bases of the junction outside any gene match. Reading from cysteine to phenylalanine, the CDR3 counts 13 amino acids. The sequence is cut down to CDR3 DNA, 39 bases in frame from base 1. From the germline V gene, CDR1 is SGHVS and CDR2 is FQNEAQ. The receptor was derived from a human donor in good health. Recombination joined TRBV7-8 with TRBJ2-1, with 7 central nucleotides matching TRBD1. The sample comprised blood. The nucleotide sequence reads TGTGCCAGCAGCCGGACAGGTACCAATGAGCAGTTCTTC. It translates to CASSRTGTNEQFF. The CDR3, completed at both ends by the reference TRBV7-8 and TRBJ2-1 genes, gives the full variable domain GAGVSQSPRYKVAKRGQDVALRCDPISGHVSLFWYQQALGQGPEFLTYFQNEAQLDKSGLPSDRFFAERPEGSVSTLKIQRTQQEDSAVYLCASSRTGTNEQFFGPGTRLTVL.